This T cell receptor (beta chain) was sequenced during a study of OX40 agonist ivuxolimab in advanced cancers. Across the whole study: Having had anti-PD-1, anti-PD-L1 or anti-CTLA-4 therapy before was allowed, and 40% to 45% had some.

Turning to this clone: Its antigen is not identified.

General study findings and limits: Clonal expansion in partial responders at 0.1-3.0 mg/kg ranked among the lowest.

Germline V gives CDR1 SGHDT, CDR2 YYEEEE. Trimming left V 4 bases short and J 6 bases short, with 12 bases between. This CDR3 contains 13 residues. Sequencing was performed with immunoSEQ multiplex PCR; in TCRdb, only in-frame clones are kept and a portion is missing. The data contain 26,000 or so clones, 88% of them singletons. The V and J genes are TRBV5-6 and TRBJ2-3, with no clear D. The sequences come from CD4+ or CD8+ T cells sorted from blood, collected in a trial of the OX40 agonist ivuxolimab. The TCR originated in an adult with an advanced solid tumor such as melanoma, head and neck, liver or kidney cancer. CDR3 in amino acids: CASSPSYRDTQYF. Here the CDR3 DNA reads TGTGCCAGCAGCCCAAGCTACCGGGATACGCAGTATTTT.